Sequencing of this T cell receptor beta chain was carried out in a study of T cell repertoires in cytomegalovirus infection. Study-wide background: In public TCR beta signatures, there were indications of both CMV infection and matching HLA type.

TCRdb called the reads again in MiXCR, with one record for every CDR3 protein. The sample consists of approximately 550,000 distinct CDR3 sequences, 16% of them appearing once. The CDR3 runs 13 residues. Deletions cut 5 bases from V and 6 bases from J, with 13 bases between. Germline CDR1 SEHNR, CDR2 FQNEAQ (reference sequence). A note on this clonotype: The antigen is unknown.

Findings and limits, study-wide: The ex vivo response was dominated by HLA-C-restricted CMV-specific TCR beta clonotypes. Cumulative frequency of public TCR beta families picked out carriers of CMV plus the relevant HLA.

The chain combines TRBV7-9 with TRBJ1-1, with D possibly matching TRBD1 (5 bases). Sequencing used CD8+ T cells from PBMCs. This receptor was identified in a human donor in good health (CMV status not recorded). Some clones in this sample may be carry-over from other donors' samples. CDR3 in amino acids: CASSRGRTAEAFF. The CDR3 bases are TGTGCCAGCAGCCGGGGGAGGACCGCTGAAGCTTTCTTT.